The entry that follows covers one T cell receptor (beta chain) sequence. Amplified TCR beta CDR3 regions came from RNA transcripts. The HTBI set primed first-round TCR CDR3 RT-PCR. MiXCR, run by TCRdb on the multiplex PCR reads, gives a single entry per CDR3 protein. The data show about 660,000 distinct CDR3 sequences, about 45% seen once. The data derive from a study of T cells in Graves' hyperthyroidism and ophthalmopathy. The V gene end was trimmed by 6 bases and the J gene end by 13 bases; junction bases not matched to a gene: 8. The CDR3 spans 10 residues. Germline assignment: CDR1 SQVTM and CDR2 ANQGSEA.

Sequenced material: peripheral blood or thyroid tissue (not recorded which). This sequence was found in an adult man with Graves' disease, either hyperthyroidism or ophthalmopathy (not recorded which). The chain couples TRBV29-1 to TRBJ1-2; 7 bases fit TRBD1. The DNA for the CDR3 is TGCAGCGTACGGACAGGCGAGGGCACCTTC. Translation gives CSVRTGEGTF.